The 28 T cell receptor beta chains below were found in one sample sequenced in a study of cytomegalovirus exposure and HLA in healthy donors. The PCR made use of 60 Vbeta and 13 Jbeta primers. Profiling relied on immunoSEQ multiplex PCR, and the TCRdb table lists in-frame clones only, not all of them. The sample lists about 220,000 clones; less than 85% were seen once. The sequencing input was PBMCs. These receptors all stem from a young man in good health and CMV-seronegative.

V gene TRBV7-2 combines with J gene TRBJ2-7, with a tentative D call TRBD1 (5 bases). V gave up 5 bases and J gave up 2 bases, with 10 bases separating them. The CDR3 contains 13 residues. Germline CDR1 is SGHTA and CDR2 is FQGNSA. The CDR3 protein is CASSQRGAYEQYF. CDR3 coding DNA: TGTGCCAGCAGCCAAAGGGGCGCCTACGAGCAGTACTTC.

This chain uses TRBV9 with TRBJ2-7, with D perhaps matching TRBD2 (5 bases). The CDR3 runs to 13 residues. The germline V and J ends were trimmed by 4 bases and 3 bases, with 11 bases remaining between them. Germline V gives CDR1 SGDLS, CDR2 YYNGEE. CDR3 DNA sequence: TGTGCCAGCAGCCGGACTCCTGGCTACGAGCAGTACTTC. It encodes CASSRTPGYEQYF.

This clone has a single count. This rearrangement joins TRBV28 to TRBJ2-1, with 7 nucleotides matching TRBD1. CDR3 size: 15 residues. The J segment lost 6 bases and the V segment lost 5 bases, leaving 10 bases of the junction unmatched. Germline assignment: CDR1 MDHEN and CDR2 SYDVKM. Written as DNA, the CDR3 is TGTGCCAGCAGTCTGTCGGACAGGATAGGCAATGAGCAGTTCTTC. As protein: CASSLSDRIGNEQFF. Combining the CDR3 with reference TRBV28 and TRBJ2-1 gives the whole variable domain DVKVTQSSRYLVKRTGEKVFLECVQDMDHENMFWYRQDPGLGLRLIYFSYDVKMKEKGDIPEGYSVSREKKERFSLILESASTNQTSMYLCASSLSDRIGNEQFFGPGTRLTVL.

The chain recombines TRBV19 with TRBJ2-7, with 8 bases identical to TRBD2. CDR1 is LNHDA, CDR2 SQIVND, per germline (reference sequence). Trimming took 5 bases from V and 5 from J; bases not matched to a gene: 14. The CDR3 contains 16 residues. DNA for the CDR3: TGTGCCAGTAGTTTTACGCCCGGGAGGGCCGGGGACGAGCAGTACTTC. Residues: CASSFTPGRAGDEQYF.

The chain links TRBV5-1 to TRBJ2-5; D might be TRBD2 (7 bases). Germline CDR1 is SGHRS and CDR2 is YFSETQ. The CDR3 totals 16 residues. V was clipped by 4 bases and J by 1 base, with 17 bases between them. The CDR3 protein is CASSLRGGDIQETQYF. CDR3 coding DNA: TGCGCCAGCAGCCTTCGAGGGGGGGACATCCAAGAGACCCAGTACTTC.

J is TRBJ2-3 and V is TRBV9; TRBD2 matches at 7 bases. J was trimmed by 3 bases and V by 4 bases; bases with no gene match: 14. Per the germline V gene, CDR1 is SGDLS and CDR2 is YYNGEE. The CDR3 sequence is 17 residues long. The CDR3 DNA is TGTGCCAGCAGCTCCCAGGTTGGGGGGGACTTAACAGATACGCAGTATTTT. It codes for CASSSQVGGDLTDTQYF.

J is TRBJ1-1 and V is TRBV6-1, with D possibly TRBD1 on 5 matching bases. CDR1 MNHNS and CDR2 SASEGT come from the germline V gene. The CDR3 extends over 12 amino acids. Trimming took 6 bases from V and 4 from J, leaving 9 bases between them. CDR3 nucleotide sequence: TGTGCCAGCAGAACCGGGGGCACTGAAGCTTTCTTT. It encodes CASRTGGTEAFF.

A remark on this clone: Other DNA variants within this sample encode the same CDR3. The chain joins TRBV2 to TRBJ2-5, with no clear D. The DNA matches TRBJ2-7 better at its end, which makes the J call doubtful. CDR3 size: 12 residues. Germline CDR1 is SNHLY and CDR2 is FYNNEI. The CDR3 reads CASSESRYEQYF. Here the CDR3 DNA reads TGTGCCAGCAGTGAATCCCGCTACGAGCAGTACTTC.

The chain employs TRBV6-6 and TRBJ2-2; the D is unclear. The CDR3 is made up of 16 amino acids. Trimming took 2 bases from V and 1 from J, leaving 11 bases between them. Germline CDR1 is MNHNY and CDR2 is SVGAGI (reference sequence). This chain's CDR3 is CASSYRLAGNTGELFF. The CDR3 DNA is TGTGCCAGCAGTTACCGATTGGCAGGGAACACCGGGGAGCTGTTTTTT.

The rearrangement uses TRBV13 and TRBJ2-1; tentatively, D is TRBD2 (6 bases). With 5 bases removed from V and 7 bases from J, the gap between germline ends came to 21 bases. There are 16 residues in the CDR3. Germline V gives CDR1 PRHDT, CDR2 FYEKMQ (reference sequence). CDR3 in amino acids: CASSPTLRSGSNEQFF. CDR3 bases: TGTGCCAGCAGCCCGACTCTTAGGAGCGGGTCGAATGAGCAGTTCTTC. The full variable domain, in which reference TRBV13 and TRBJ2-1 provide the parts outside the CDR3, is AAGVIQSPRHLIKEKRETATLKCYPIPRHDTVYWYQQGPGQDPQFLISFYEKMQSDKGSIPDRFSAQQFSDYHSELNMSSLELGDSALYFCASSPTLRSGSNEQFFGPGTRLTVL.

The rearrangement uses TRBV7-9 and TRBJ2-7, with 7 nucleotides matching TRBD2. The V segment lost 5 bases and the J segment 3 bases; nucleotides outside the gene matches: 4. Looked up from germline, CDR1 is SEHNR and CDR2 is FQNEAQ (reference sequence). CDR3 length equals 13 residues. DNA for the CDR3: TGTGCCAGCAGCCGCCGGACTAGCTACGAGCAGTACTTC. Residues: CASSRRTSYEQYF.

This sequence joins TRBV28 and TRBJ2-1; 8 positions agree with TRBD1. V shed 5 bases and J 4 bases; nucleotides not matched to a gene: 4. CDR3 length: 14 residues. Germline V CDR1 and CDR2: MDHEN, SYDVKM. CDR3 sequence (DNA): TGTGCCAGCAGTACTACAGGGGGTTACAATGAGCAGTTCTTC. Translation gives CASSTTGGYNEQFF.

This chain links TRBV7-3 with TRBJ2-3; 12 bases fit TRBD2. The V gene end was trimmed by 5 bases and the J gene end by 4 bases; junction bases not matched to a gene: 4. The CDR3 is 15 residues long. Germline V gene data show CDR1 as SGHTA and CDR2 as FQGTGA. CDR3 region: CASSRGLAGSDTQYF. The CDR3 nucleotides read TGTGCCAGCAGCCGGGGACTAGCGGGTTCAGATACGCAGTATTTT.

This chain joins TRBV5-1 and TRBJ1-2, with TRBD1 identical over 7 bases. This CDR3 has 14 residues. Trimming at V came to 6 bases and at J to 3 bases, leaving 8 bases not matched to a gene. Looked up from germline, CDR1 is SGHRS and CDR2 is YFSETQ. Here the CDR3 DNA reads TGCGCCAGCACCTCCCGGACAGGCCACTATGGCTACACCTTC. It yields the protein CASTSRTGHYGYTF.

This clone is a singleton in its sample. This sequence joins TRBV9 and TRBJ2-5; TRBD2 matches 8 bases. Germline V lookup: CDR1 SGDLS, CDR2 YYNGEE. The CDR3 is 17 residues long. V dropped 0 bases and J dropped 5; count of bases not matched to a gene: 12. CDR3: CASSVGGSGGISETQYF. The CDR3 DNA is TGTGCCAGCAGCGTAGGCGGGTCGGGGGGGATTAGTGAGACCCAGTACTTC. The full variable domain, with the rest looked up from reference TRBV9 and TRBJ2-5, is DSGVTQTPKHLITATGQRVTLRCSPRSGDLSVYWYQQSLDQGLQFLIQYYNGEERAKGNILERFSAQQFPDLHSELNLSSLELGDSALYFCASSVGGSGGISETQYFGPGTRLLVL.

This chain joins TRBV4-2 and TRBJ2-3; 8 bases fit TRBD2. This CDR3 comprises 17 residues. Looked up from germline, CDR1 is LGHNA and CDR2 is YNFKEQ. V lost 3 bases, J lost 3 bases, and 11 bases stayed unmatched. The CDR3 protein is CASSHREPAGVTDTQYF. As DNA, the CDR3 is TGTGCCAGCAGCCACCGCGAGCCAGCGGGAGTGACAGATACGCAGTATTTT.

This clone was seen a handful of times. This rearrangement joins TRBV30 to TRBJ2-2; a possible D gene is TRBD2 (6 bases). The germline V and J ends were trimmed by 4 bases and 9 bases, with 18 bases remaining between them. The CDR3 loop spans 14 amino acids. The germline V gene encodes CDR1 GTSNPN and CDR2 SVGIG (reference sequence). The CDR3 is CAWTVGGSTRELFF. CDR3 coding DNA: TGTGCCTGGACCGTTGGAGGGTCGACCAGGGAGCTGTTTTTT.

The chain links TRBV10-3 to TRBJ2-1; TRBD2 matches at 10 bases. V dropped 0 bases and J dropped 4; count of bases not matched to a gene: 3. The V gene's germline CDR1 is ENHRY and CDR2 SYGVKD. The CDR3 sequence is 16 residues long. CDR3 DNA: TGTGCCATCAGTGAGTCGTCTAGCGGGAGTTACAATGAGCAGTTCTTC. As protein: CAISESSSGSYNEQFF.

V gene TRBV2 combines with J gene TRBJ1-3; TRBD1 agrees at 7 bases. This CDR3 has 15 residues. Losses at the gene ends were 6 bases for V and 4 bases for J; bases not matched to a gene: 9. The V gene's germline CDR1 is SNHLY and CDR2 FYNNEI. Here the CDR3 DNA reads TGTGCCAGCAGCTACCTGACAGGGACAGGAAACACCATATATTTT. This sequence encodes CASSYLTGTGNTIYF.

The rearrangement links TRBV2 to TRBJ2-7; 7 nucleotides agree with TRBD1. V trimming: 4 bases; J trimming: 2 bases; junction bases outside the gene matches: 5. This CDR3 is 14 amino acids long. Germline V gene lookup returns CDR1 SNHLY and CDR2 FYNNEI. CDR3 protein: CASSGTGVTYEQYF. In DNA, the CDR3 is TGTGCCAGCAGTGGCACAGGGGTCACCTACGAGCAGTACTTC. Supplemented by reference TRBV2 and TRBJ2-7, the full variable domain reads EPEVTQTPSHQVTQMGQEVILRCVPISNHLYFYWYRQILGQKVEFLVSFYNNEISEKSEIFDDQFSVERPDGSNFTLKIRSTKLEDSAMYFCASSGTGVTYEQYFGPGTRLTVT.

The chain is built from TRBV28 and TRBJ1-1; no clear D gene. This CDR3 is built from 14 residues. Germline loops: CDR1 MDHEN, CDR2 SYDVKM. V dropped 6 bases and J dropped 0 bases, with 11 bases sitting between them. The CDR3 region is CASRAGVMNTEAFF. The CDR3 DNA reads TGTGCCAGCAGGGCAGGTGTAATGAACACTGAAGCTTTCTTT.

DNA for the CDR3: TGTGCCAGCAGCCTGGGCGTTGACACTGAAGCTTTCTTT. It is translated as CASSLGVDTEAFF. The chain links TRBV6-5 to TRBJ1-1; D is unresolved. Germline V lookup: CDR1 MNHEY, CDR2 SVGAGI. V lost 6 bases and J lost 3, with 11 bases in between. The CDR3 extends over 13 amino acids.

This chain joins TRBV5-1 and TRBJ2-1; 8 positions agree with TRBD1. Germline V gene sequence: CDR1 SGHRS, CDR2 YFSETQ. Trimming removed 4 bases from V and 9 bases from J; junction bases left unmatched: 12. The CDR3 runs 15 residues. The CDR3 is CASSVGTGPVGEQFF. The CDR3 DNA reads as TGCGCCAGCAGCGTCGGGACAGGTCCGGTGGGTGAGCAGTTCTTC.

The chain employs TRBV28 and TRBJ1-4, with D possibly TRBD1 on 6 matching bases. V lost 4 bases, J lost 7 bases, and 10 bases lay in between. The CDR3 has 13 amino acids. Germline assignment: CDR1 MDHEN and CDR2 SYDVKM. CDR3 protein: CASSWGGIEKLFF. The CDR3 DNA reads as TGTGCCAGCAGTTGGGGGGGCATTGAAAAACTGTTTTTT.

The gene calls are TRBV7-2 and TRBJ2-3; 10 positions agree with TRBD2. This CDR3 comprises 16 residues. CDR1 and CDR2 (germline): SGHTA, FQGNSA. Trimming took 6 bases from V and 8 from J; bases not matched to a gene: 14. The CDR3, as DNA: TGTGCCAGCAGTTCGACTAGCGGGTTTCGTTTACGTACGCAGTATTTT. Amino acid sequence: CASSSTSGFRLRTQYF.

This sequence joins TRBV4-1 and TRBJ2-7; 11 nucleotides match TRBD2. V was clipped by 3 bases and J by 3 bases; unmatched bases: 19. This CDR3 spans 20 amino acids. In germline, CDR1 is MGHRA, CDR2 YSYEKL. This CDR3 is CASSQHVSGRVASVYYEQYF. CDR3 DNA: TGCGCCAGCAGCCAGCACGTTAGCGGGAGGGTGGCTTCGGTGTACTACGAGCAGTACTTC.

The table lists this clone with a count of one. The genes are TRBV7-5 and TRBJ2-7; the D call of TRBD2 is as the table states it, not checked on the DNA. TRBV7-5 constitutes a pseudogene. CDR3 length equals 14 residues. CDR3 residues: CARSLQRVSYEQYF. CDR3 bases: TGTGCCAGAAGCTTGCAGCGAGTCTCCTACGAGCAGTACTTC.

This chain joins TRBV27 and TRBJ1-5, with D perhaps TRBD1 (5 bases). CDR1 MNHEY and CDR2 SMNVEV come from the germline V gene (reference sequence). V lost 6 bases to trimming and J lost 4 bases, with 16 bases between them. The CDR3 extends over 15 amino acids. Here the CDR3 reads CASRFRGEGNQPQHF. The CDR3 DNA reads as TGTGCCAGCAGGTTTCGGGGGGAAGGGAATCAGCCCCAGCATTTT.